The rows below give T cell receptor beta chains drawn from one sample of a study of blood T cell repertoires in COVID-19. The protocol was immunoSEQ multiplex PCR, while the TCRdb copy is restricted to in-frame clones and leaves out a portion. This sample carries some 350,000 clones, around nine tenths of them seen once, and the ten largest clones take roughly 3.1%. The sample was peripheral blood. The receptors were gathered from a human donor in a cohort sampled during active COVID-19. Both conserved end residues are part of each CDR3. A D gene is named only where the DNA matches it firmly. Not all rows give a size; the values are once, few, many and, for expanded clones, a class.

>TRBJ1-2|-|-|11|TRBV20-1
CSARPRGGYTF
TGCAGTGCTAGGCCCAGGGGTGGCTACACCTTC
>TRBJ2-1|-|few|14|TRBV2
CASRLDLGAGEQFF
TGTGCCAGCAGGTTGGACTTGGGTGCGGGTGAGCAGTTCTTC
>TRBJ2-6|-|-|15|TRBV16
CASSQRGSGANVLTF
TGTGCCAGCAGCCAACGGGGCTCTGGGGCCAACGTCCTGACTTTC
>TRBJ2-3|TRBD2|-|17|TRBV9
CASSVDGLAASTDTQYF
TGTGCCAGCAGCGTAGATGGGCTAGCGGCTAGCACAGATACGCAGTATTTT
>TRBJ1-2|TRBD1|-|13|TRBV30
CAWTSRGWDGYTF
TGTGCCTGGACCTCCAGGGGGTGGGATGGCTACACCTTC
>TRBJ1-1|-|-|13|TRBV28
CASIGVFNTEAFF
TGTGCCAGCATCGGAGTATTCAACACTGAAGCTTTCTTT
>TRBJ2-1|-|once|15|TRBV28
CASSLGTISYNEQFF
TGTGCCAGCAGTTTGGGTACTATCTCCTACAATGAGCAGTTCTTC
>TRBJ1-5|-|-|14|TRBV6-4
CASSELQGNQPQHF
TGTGCCAGCAGTGAACTCCAGGGAAATCAGCCCCAGCATTTT
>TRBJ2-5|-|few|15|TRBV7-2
CASSLAARGRETQYF
TGTGCCAGCAGCTTAGCTGCGCGGGGTCGGGAGACCCAGTACTTC
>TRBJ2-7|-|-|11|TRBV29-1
CSVSGSYEQYF
TGCAGCGTTTCCGGCTCCTACGAGCAGTACTTC
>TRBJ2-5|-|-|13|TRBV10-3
CAISDGGGETQYF
TGTGCCATCAGTGATGGGGGAGGAGAGACCCAGTACTTC
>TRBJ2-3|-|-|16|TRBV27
CASSFLLPSGTDTQYF
TGTGCCAGCAGTTTTTTACTCCCCTCGGGCACAGATACGCAGTATTTT
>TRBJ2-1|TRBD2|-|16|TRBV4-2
CASSQRTSGRGNEQFF
TGTGCCAGCAGCCAGAGGACTAGCGGGCGGGGGAATGAGCAGTTCTTC
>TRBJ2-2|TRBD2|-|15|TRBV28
CASSYSGENTGELFF
TGTGCCAGCAGTTACAGCGGGGAGAACACCGGGGAGCTGTTTTTT
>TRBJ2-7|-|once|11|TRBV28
CASSSRYEQYF
TGTGCCAGCAGTTCCCGCTACGAGCAGTACTTC
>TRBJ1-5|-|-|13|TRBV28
CASRGLGGQPQHF
TGTGCCAGCAGAGGTCTCGGGGGTCAGCCCCAGCATTTT
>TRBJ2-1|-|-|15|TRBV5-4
CASSLDSGLTSAQFF
TGTGCCAGCAGCTTGGACTCGGGATTGACGTCGGCGCAGTTCTTC
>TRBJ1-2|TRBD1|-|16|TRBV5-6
CASSLRTGNFGYGYTF
TGTGCCAGCAGCTTACGGACAGGGAATTTTGGGTATGGCTACACCTTC
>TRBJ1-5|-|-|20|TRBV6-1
CASSEALRPGTPYSNQPQHF
TGTGCCAGCAGTGAAGCGCTTCGGCCCGGGACACCTTATAGCAATCAGCCCCAGCATTTT
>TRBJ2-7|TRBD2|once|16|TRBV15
CATSREDLAGAYEQYF
TGTGCCACCAGCAGAGAAGATCTAGCGGGGGCCTACGAGCAGTACTTC
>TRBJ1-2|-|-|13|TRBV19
CASGGPGIYGYTF
TGTGCCAGCGGGGGGCCGGGGATCTATGGCTACACCTTC
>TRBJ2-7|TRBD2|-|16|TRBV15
CATSREGSSGFYEQYF
TGTGCCACCAGCAGAGAGGGGTCTAGCGGGTTTTACGAGCAGTACTTC
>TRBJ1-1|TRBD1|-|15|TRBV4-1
CASSLRDSSHTEAFF
TGCGCCAGCAGCCTCCGGGACAGCAGTCACACTGAAGCTTTCTTT
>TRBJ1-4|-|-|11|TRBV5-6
CASSTSGKLFF
TGTGCCAGCAGCACTTCGGGAAAACTGTTTTTT
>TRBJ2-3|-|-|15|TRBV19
CASSMRGIGTDTQYF
TGTGCCAGTAGTATGAGAGGGATAGGCACAGATACGCAGTATTTT
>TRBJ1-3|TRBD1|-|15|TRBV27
CASSFTGTGAYTIYF
TGTGCCAGCAGTTTTACCGGGACAGGGGCGTACACCATATATTTT
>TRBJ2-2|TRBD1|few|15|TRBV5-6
CASSPDRAYTGELFF
TGTGCCAGCAGCCCGGACAGGGCTTACACCGGGGAGCTGTTTTTT
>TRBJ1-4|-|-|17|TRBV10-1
CAGTSPGTKLGSEKLFF
TGCGCCGGGACTTCACCGGGAACTAAGCTTGGTTCGGAAAAACTGTTTTTT
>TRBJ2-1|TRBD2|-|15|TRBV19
CASSIREAADNEQFF
TGTGCCAGTAGTATACGGGAGGCAGCCGATAATGAGCAGTTCTTC
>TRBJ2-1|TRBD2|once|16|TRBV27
CASSLFRGSGGDEQFF
TGTGCCAGCAGTTTATTCCGCGGGAGCGGGGGCGATGAGCAGTTCTTC
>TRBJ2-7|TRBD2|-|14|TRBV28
CSARGTSGRGEQYF
TGTTCGGCTCGGGGTACTAGCGGGAGGGGAGAGCAGTACTTC
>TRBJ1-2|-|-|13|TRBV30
CAWSVSRDYGYTF
TGTGCCTGGAGTGTATCCCGTGACTATGGCTACACCTTC
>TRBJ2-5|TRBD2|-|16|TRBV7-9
CASSPRGGRFQETQYF
TGTGCCAGCAGCCCGAGGGGCGGGAGATTCCAAGAGACCCAGTACTTC
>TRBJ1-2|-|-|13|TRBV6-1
CASSETGSYGYTF
TGTGCCAGCAGTGAAACAGGGAGCTATGGCTACACCTTC
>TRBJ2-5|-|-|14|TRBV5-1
CASSHPGGQETQYF
TGCGCCAGCAGCCACCCTGGGGGGCAAGAGACCCAGTACTTC
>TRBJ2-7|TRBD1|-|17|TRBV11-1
CASSLAPPGDRDYEQYF
TGTGCCAGCAGCTTAGCACCTCCGGGGGACAGGGACTACGAGCAGTACTTC
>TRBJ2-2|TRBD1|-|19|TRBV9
CASSVGLDLGTGIPGELFF
TGTGCCAGCAGCGTAGGGCTCGATCTTGGGACAGGGATCCCCGGGGAGCTGTTTTTT
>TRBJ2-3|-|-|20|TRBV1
CTSSQIHSGLAPREKDTQYF
TGCACCAGCAGCCAAATCCATTCCGGACTAGCTCCCCGAGAGAAAGATACGCAGTATTTT
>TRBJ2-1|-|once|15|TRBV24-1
CATSAGTGINNEQFF
TGTGCCACCAGTGCAGGCACCGGGATCAACAATGAGCAGTTCTTC
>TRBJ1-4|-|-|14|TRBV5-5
CASSLVSVNEKLFF
TGTGCCAGCAGCTTGGTGTCGGTAAATGAAAAACTGTTTTTT
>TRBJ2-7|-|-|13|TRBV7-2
CASSLDPRDEQYF
TGTGCCAGCAGCTTAGACCCCCGGGACGAGCAGTACTTC
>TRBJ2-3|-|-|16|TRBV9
CASSFYSGEGTDTQYF
TGTGCCAGCAGCTTCTATAGCGGTGAGGGCACAGATACGCAGTATTTT
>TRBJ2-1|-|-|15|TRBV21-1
CASSKKLGGGHEQFF
TGTGCCAGCAGCAAAAAGCTAGGAGGGGGCCATGAGCAGTTCTTC
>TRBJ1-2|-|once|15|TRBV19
CASSTNPGQNYGYTF
TGTGCCAGTAGTACGAACCCCGGACAGAACTATGGCTACACCTTC
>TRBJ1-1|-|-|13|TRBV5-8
CASRMGGLSEAFF
TGTGCCAGCAGGATGGGAGGGCTTTCTGAAGCTTTCTTT
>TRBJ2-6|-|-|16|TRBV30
CAWSRAGSSGANVLTF
TGTGCCTGGAGTAGGGCGGGAAGCTCTGGGGCCAACGTCCTGACTTTC
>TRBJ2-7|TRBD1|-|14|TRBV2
CASRPQGQPFEQYF
TGTGCCAGCAGGCCTCAGGGACAGCCTTTCGAGCAGTACTTC